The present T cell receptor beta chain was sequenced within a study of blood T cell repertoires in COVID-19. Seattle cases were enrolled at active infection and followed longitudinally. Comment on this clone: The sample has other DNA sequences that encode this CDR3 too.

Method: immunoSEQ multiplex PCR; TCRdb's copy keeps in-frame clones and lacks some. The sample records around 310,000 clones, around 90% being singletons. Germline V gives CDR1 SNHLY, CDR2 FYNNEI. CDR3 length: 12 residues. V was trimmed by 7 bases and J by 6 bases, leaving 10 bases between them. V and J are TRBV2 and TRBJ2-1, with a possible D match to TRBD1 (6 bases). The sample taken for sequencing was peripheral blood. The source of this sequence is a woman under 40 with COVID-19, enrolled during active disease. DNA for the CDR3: TGTGCCAGCAACAGGGACACCAATGAGCAGTTCTTC. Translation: CASNRDTNEQFF.